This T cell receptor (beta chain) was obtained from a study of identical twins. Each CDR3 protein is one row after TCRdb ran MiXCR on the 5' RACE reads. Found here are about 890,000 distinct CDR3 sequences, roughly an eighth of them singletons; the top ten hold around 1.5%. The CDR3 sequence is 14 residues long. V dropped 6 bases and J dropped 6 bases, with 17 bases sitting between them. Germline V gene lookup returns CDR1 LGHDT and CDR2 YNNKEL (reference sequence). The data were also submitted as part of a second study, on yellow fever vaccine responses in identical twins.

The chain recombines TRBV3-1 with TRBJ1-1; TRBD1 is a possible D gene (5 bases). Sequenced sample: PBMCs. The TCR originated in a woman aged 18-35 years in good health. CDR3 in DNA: TGTGCCAGCAGGTCTGGGGGTTATAAAGCTGAAGCTTTCTTT. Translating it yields CASRSGGYKAEAFF.